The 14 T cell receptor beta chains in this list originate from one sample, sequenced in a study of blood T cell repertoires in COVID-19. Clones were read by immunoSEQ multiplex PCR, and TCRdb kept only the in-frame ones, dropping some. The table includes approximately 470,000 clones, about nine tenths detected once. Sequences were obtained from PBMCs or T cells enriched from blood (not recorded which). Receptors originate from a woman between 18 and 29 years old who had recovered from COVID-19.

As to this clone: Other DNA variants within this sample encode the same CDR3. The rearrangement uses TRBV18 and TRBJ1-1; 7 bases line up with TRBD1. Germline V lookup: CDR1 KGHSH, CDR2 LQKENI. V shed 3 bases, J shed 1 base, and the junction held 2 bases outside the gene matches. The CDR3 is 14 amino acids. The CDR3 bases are TGTGCCAGCTCACCGGGGACAGCGAACACTGAAGCTTTCTTT. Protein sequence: CASSPGTANTEAFF. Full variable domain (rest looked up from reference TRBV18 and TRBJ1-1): NAGVMQNPRHLVRRRGQEARLRCSPMKGHSHVYWYRQLPEEGLKFMVYLQKENIIDESGMPKERFSAEFPKEGPSILRIQQVVRGDSAAYFCASSPGTANTEAFFGQGTRLTVV.

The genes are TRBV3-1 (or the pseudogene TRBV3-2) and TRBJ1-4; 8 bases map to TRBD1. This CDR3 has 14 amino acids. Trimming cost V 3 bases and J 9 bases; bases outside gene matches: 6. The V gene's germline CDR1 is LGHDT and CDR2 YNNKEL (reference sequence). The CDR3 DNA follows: TGTGCCAGCAGCCATTCTGACAGGGGTAAAAAACTGTTTTTT. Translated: CASSHSDRGKKLFF.

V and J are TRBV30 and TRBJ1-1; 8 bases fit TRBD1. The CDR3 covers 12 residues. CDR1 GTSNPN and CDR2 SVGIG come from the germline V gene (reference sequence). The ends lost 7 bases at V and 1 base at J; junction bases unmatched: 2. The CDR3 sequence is CAFGQGNTEAFF. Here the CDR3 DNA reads TGTGCCTTTGGACAGGGGAACACTGAAGCTTTCTTT.

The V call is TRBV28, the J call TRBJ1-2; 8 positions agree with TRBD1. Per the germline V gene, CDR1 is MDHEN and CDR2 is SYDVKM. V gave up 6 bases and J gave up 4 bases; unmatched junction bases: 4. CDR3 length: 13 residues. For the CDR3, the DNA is TGTGCCAGCAGGAATACAGGGGGCTATGGCTACACCTTC. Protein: CASRNTGGYGYTF.

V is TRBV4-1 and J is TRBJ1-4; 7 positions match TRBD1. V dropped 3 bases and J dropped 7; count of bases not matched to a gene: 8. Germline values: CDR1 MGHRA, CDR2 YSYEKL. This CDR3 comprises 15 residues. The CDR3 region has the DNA TGCGCCAGCAGCCACGAGGGTAGGGGGCGTGAAAAACTGTTTTTT. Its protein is CASSHEGRGREKLFF.

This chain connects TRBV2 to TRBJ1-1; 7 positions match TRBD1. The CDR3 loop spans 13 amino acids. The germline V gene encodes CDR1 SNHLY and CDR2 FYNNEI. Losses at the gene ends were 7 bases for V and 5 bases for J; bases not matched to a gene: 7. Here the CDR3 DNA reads TGTGCCAGCACTTTACAGGGGATGACTGAAGCTTTCTTT. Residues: CASTLQGMTEAFF.

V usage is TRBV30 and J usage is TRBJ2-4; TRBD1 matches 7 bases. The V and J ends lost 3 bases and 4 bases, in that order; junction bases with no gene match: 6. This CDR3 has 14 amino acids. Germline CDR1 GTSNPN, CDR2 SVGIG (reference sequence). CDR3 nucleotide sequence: TGTGCCTGGAGCCCTAGGGGGCGGAAAAACATTCAGTACTTC. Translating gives CAWSPRGRKNIQYF.

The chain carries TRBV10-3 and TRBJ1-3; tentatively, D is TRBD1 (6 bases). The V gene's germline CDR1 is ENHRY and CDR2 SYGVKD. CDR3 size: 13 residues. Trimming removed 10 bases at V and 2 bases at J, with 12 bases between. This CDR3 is CATTGQAGNTIYF. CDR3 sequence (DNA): TGTGCCACTACAGGGCAGGCTGGAAACACCATATATTTT.

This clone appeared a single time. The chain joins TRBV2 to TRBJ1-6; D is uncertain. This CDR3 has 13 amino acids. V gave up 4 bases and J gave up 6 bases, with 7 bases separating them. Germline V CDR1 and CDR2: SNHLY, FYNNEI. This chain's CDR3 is CASSGEVNSPLHF. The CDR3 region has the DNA TGTGCCAGCAGTGGGGAGGTTAATTCACCCCTCCACTTT.

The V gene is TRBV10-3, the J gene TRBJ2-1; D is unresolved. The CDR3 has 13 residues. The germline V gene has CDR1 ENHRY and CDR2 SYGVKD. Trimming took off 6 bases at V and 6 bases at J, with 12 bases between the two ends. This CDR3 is CAISLTSSNEQFF. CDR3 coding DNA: TGTGCCATCAGCCTGACTTCTTCCAATGAGCAGTTCTTC.

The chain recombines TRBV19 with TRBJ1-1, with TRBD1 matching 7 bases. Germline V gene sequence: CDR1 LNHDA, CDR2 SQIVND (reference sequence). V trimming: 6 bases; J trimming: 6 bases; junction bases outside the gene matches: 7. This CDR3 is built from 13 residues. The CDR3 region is CASRQGVDAEAFF. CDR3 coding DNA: TGTGCCAGTAGGCAGGGGGTAGACGCTGAAGCTTTCTTT. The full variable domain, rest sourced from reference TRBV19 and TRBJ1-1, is DGGITQSPKYLFRKEGQNVTLSCEQNLNHDAMYWYRQDPGQGLRLIYYSQIVNDFQKGDIAEGYSVSREKKESFPLTVTSAQKNPTAFYLCASRQGVDAEAFFGQGTRLTVV.

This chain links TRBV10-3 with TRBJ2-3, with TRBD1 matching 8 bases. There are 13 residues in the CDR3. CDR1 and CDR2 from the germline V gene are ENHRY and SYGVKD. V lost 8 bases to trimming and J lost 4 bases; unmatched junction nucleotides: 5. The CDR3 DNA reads TGTGCCATCGGGACAGGCCCCGCAGATACGCAGTATTTT. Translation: CAIGTGPADTQYF.

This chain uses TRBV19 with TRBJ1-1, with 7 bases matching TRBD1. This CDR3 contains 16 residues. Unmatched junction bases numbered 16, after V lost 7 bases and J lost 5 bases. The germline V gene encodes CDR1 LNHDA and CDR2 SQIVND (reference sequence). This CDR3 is CASTHMGGRGETEAFF. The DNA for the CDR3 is TGTGCCAGTACCCATATGGGCGGCAGGGGGGAAACTGAAGCTTTCTTT.

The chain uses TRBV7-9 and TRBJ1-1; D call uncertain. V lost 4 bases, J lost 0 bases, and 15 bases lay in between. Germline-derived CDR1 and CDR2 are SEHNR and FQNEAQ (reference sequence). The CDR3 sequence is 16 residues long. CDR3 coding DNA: TGTGCCAGCAGCTCGCGGGCAGGCCCAATGAACACTGAAGCTTTCTTT. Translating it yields CASSSRAGPMNTEAFF.